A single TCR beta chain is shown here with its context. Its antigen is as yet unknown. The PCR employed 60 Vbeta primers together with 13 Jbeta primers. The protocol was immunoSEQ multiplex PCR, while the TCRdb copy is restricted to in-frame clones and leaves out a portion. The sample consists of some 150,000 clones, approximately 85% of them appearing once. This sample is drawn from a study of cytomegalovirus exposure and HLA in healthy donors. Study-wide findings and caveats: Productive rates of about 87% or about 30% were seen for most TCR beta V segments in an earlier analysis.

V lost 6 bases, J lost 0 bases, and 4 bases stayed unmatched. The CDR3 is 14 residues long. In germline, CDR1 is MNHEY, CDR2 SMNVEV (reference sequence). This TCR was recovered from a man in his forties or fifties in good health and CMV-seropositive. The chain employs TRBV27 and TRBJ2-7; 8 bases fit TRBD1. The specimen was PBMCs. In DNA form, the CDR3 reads TGTGCCAGCAGCGGACAGGGATACTCCTACGAGCAGTACTTC. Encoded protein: CASSGQGYSYEQYF.